This TCR beta chain derives from a study of CD8 T cells in ankylosing spondylitis. General study results and limits: Seemingly distinctive of ankylosing spondylitis blood was a TCR beta motif formed by eight highly homologous variants.

Trimming shortened V by 5 bases and J by 3 bases, and 16 bases separated the two germline ends. Germline CDR1 reads DFQATT; CDR2 reads SNEGSKA (reference sequence). The CDR3 totals 15 residues. There are a few counts of this clonotype. The target antigen is unknown. Libraries for TCR beta were made by quantitative 5'-RACE with molecular barcodes. TCRdb ran MiXCR on the 5' RACE reads and lists one entry per CDR3 protein. Among 750,000 to 850,000 distinct CDR3 sequences, roughly 10% were seen once, and the ten largest hold around 0.51%. The origin of this receptor is a male donor with ankylosing spondylitis. The specimen was blood, either unsorted or a sorted T cell fraction (not recorded which). V usage is TRBV20-1 and J usage is TRBJ2-2, with D perhaps assigned TRBD1 or TRBD2 (6 bases each). The DNA for the CDR3 is TGCAGTGCTCCCTTGGGGGGCAAGTACACCGGGGAGCTGTTTTTT. Protein sequence: CSAPLGGKYTGELFF.